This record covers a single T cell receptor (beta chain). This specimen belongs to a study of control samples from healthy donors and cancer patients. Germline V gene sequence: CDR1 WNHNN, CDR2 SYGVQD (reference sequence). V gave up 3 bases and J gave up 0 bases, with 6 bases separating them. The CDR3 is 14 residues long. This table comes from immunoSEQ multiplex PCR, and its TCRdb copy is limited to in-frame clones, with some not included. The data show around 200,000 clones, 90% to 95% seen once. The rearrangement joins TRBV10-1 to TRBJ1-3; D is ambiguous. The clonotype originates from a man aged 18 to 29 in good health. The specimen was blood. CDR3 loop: CASSERTSGNTIYF. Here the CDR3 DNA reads TGCGCCAGCAGTGAACGAACCTCTGGAAACACCATATATTTT.